A single sample gave rise to the 19 T cell receptor beta chains below, sequenced in a study of blood T cell repertoires in COVID-19. The repertoire was sequenced with immunoSEQ multiplex PCR; TCRdb's copy has only in-frame clones and lacks some. The sample lists 100,000 or so clones, about 86% occurring once. The sample taken for sequencing was peripheral blood. All receptors derive from a woman aged 55-70 years in a cohort sampled during active or convalescent COVID-19.

This chain links TRBV9 with TRBJ1-6, with 7 bases that match TRBD1. Germline CDR1 is SGDLS and CDR2 is YYNGEE. There are 13 residues in the CDR3. V was pared by 3 bases and J by 8 bases, with 2 bases of the junction left unmatched. CDR3 sequence (DNA): TGTGCCAGCAGCGCCAGGGGGGATTCACCCCTCCACTTT. Its translation is CASSARGDSPLHF.

The gene calls are TRBV3-1 (or the pseudogene TRBV3-2) and TRBJ1-3, with unresolved D. Trimming removed 1 base from V and 3 bases from J, with 4 bases in between. CDR1 LGHDT and CDR2 YNNKEL come from the germline V gene (reference sequence). The length of the CDR3 is 13 residues. Written as DNA, the CDR3 is TGTGCCAGCAGCCAAGTTCGTGGAAACACCATATATTTT. Amino acid sequence: CASSQVRGNTIYF.

The chain has TRBV6-5 and TRBJ1-2; TRBD1 agrees at 10 bases. V lost 0 bases and J lost 4; bases outside the gene matches: 5. Germline values: CDR1 MNHEY, CDR2 SVGAGI. The CDR3 extends over 16 amino acids. CDR3 in amino acids: CASSYSRTGGAYGYTF. The CDR3 DNA is TGTGCCAGCAGTTACTCGCGGACAGGGGGGGCCTATGGCTACACCTTC.

The V call is TRBV28, the J call TRBJ1-2; 8 nucleotides agree with TRBD1. The V and J ends lost 2 bases and 4 bases, in that order; junction bases with no gene match: 6. This CDR3 contains 15 residues. From germline, CDR1 is MDHEN and CDR2 SYDVKM. The DNA of the CDR3 is TGTGCCAGCAGTTTACCGGGACAGGATTTCTATGGCTACACCTTC. Protein product: CASSLPGQDFYGYTF.

The chain recombines TRBV6-5 with TRBJ1-3; D may be TRBD1 (5 bases). V shed 6 bases and J shed 2 bases, with 8 bases lying between them. The CDR3 totals 13 residues. Germline CDR1 reads MNHEY; CDR2 reads SVGAGI. The CDR3 nucleotides read TGTGCCAGCAGGTCAGGGACTGGAAACACCATATATTTT. Translating it yields CASRSGTGNTIYF.

J is TRBJ2-7 and V is TRBV19, with D possibly matching TRBD2 (5 bases). CDR1 and CDR2 from the germline V gene are LNHDA and SQIVND (reference sequence). V was cut by 5 bases and J by 3 bases, with 14 bases left in between. The CDR3 is 14 amino acids. Here the CDR3 DNA reads TGTGCCAGTAGTTTCCCGGGGAAGGGCTACGAGCAGTACTTC. This codes for CASSFPGKGYEQYF.

The CDR3 region is CASSPTAYQETQYF. In DNA, the CDR3 is TGTGCCAGCAGCCCGACAGCGTACCAAGAGACCCAGTACTTC. The rearrangement links TRBV5-5 to TRBJ2-5, with TRBD1 as a possible D gene (5 bases). CDR1 SGHKS and CDR2 YYEKEE come from the germline V gene (reference sequence). Trimming removed 4 bases from V and 0 bases from J, with 10 bases in between. The CDR3 extends over 14 amino acids.

The rearrangement uses TRBV19 and TRBJ1-5; D not resolved. Germline lookup yields CDR1 LNHDA and CDR2 SQIVND (reference sequence). This CDR3 contains 13 residues. The V end was cut by 3 bases, the J end by 4 bases, with 7 bases between. The chain's CDR3 is CASSIEGNQPQHF. The DNA of the CDR3 is TGTGCCAGTAGTATCGAGGGTAATCAGCCCCAGCATTTT.

The V and J genes are TRBV9 and TRBJ2-1, with 14 positions matching TRBD2. CDR3 length: 14 residues. CDR1 and CDR2 from the germline V gene are SGDLS and YYNGEE. V dropped 4 bases and J dropped 8; count of bases not matched to a gene: 2. CDR3 nucleotides: TGTGCCAGCAGCCCGGGACTAGCGGGAGATGAGCAGTTCTTC. Translated, it gives CASSPGLAGDEQFF.

V and J are TRBV28 and TRBJ2-2; D perhaps matches TRBD1 (5 bases). The CDR3 runs to 14 residues. V was cut by 6 bases and J by 0 bases, with 8 bases left in between. Germline V gives CDR1 MDHEN, CDR2 SYDVKM. CDR3 loop: CASRRGSNTGELFF. Here the CDR3 DNA reads TGTGCCAGCAGAAGGGGTTCGAACACCGGGGAGCTGTTTTTT.

CDR3 nucleotide sequence: TGTGCCAGCAGCCATGCGGGGGGGATCTACGAGCAGTACTTC. This gives the protein CASSHAGGIYEQYF. The rearrangement uses TRBV3-1 (or the pseudogene TRBV3-2) and TRBJ2-7; 9 nucleotides agree with TRBD2. The CDR3 contains 14 residues. The trim removed 3 bases at V and 3 bases at J, leaving 3 bases unmatched. Looked up from germline, CDR1 is LGHDT and CDR2 is YNNKEL (reference sequence).

This chain links TRBV7-8 with TRBJ1-1; D uncertain. Germline V lookup: CDR1 SGHVS, CDR2 FQNEAQ. V was trimmed by 1 base and J by 0 bases, leaving 9 bases between them. CDR3 length equals 15 residues. CDR3 sequence: CASSLVPGLNTEAFF. The CDR3 DNA reads TGTGCCAGCAGCTTAGTTCCGGGGTTGAACACTGAAGCTTTCTTT.

The chain carries TRBV6-5 and TRBJ1-2; TRBD1 matches at 8 bases. The ends lost 7 bases at V and 4 bases at J; junction bases unmatched: 11. The CDR3 is 15 residues long. Germline CDR1 is MNHEY and CDR2 is SVGAGI. DNA for the CDR3: TGTGCCAGCACCCCCCTTGACAGGGGACTCTATGGCTACACCTTC. This codes for CASTPLDRGLYGYTF.

This clone has a handful of counts. This chain connects TRBV28 to TRBJ1-3, with 8 bases that match TRBD1. V dropped 5 bases and J dropped 0; count of bases not matched to a gene: 6. Germline V gene sequence: CDR1 MDHEN, CDR2 SYDVKM. CDR3 length: 16 amino acids. The CDR3 DNA follows: TGTGCCAGCAGTACAGGGGGTTCCTTCTCTGGAAACACCATATATTTT. Translated: CASSTGGSFSGNTIYF. The variable domain in full, completed from reference TRBV28 and TRBJ1-3, reads DVKVTQSSRYLVKRTGEKVFLECVQDMDHENMFWYRQDPGLGLRLIYFSYDVKMKEKGDIPEGYSVSREKKERFSLILESASTNQTSMYLCASSTGGSFSGNTIYFGEGSWLTVV.

A single count supports this clone. This chain uses TRBV27 with TRBJ2-7; the match to TRBD1 covers 7 bases. CDR1 and CDR2 (germline): MNHEY, SMNVEV (reference sequence). Unmatched junction bases numbered 8, after V lost 5 bases and J lost 4 bases. CDR3 length equals 14 residues. This CDR3 reads CASSRLGGKYEQYF. The CDR3 DNA reads as TGTGCCAGCAGTCGCTTAGGGGGCAAGTACGAGCAGTACTTC.

This rearrangement joins TRBV19 to TRBJ2-3, with TRBD2 matching 11 bases. CDR1 and CDR2 from the germline V gene are LNHDA and SQIVND (reference sequence). V lost 5 bases, J lost 2 bases, and 6 bases stayed unmatched. There are 16 residues in the CDR3. CDR3 DNA sequence: TGTGCCAGTAGTCCCCGACTAGCGGGGTTCACAGATACGCAGTATTTT. Translation: CASSPRLAGFTDTQYF.

The rearrangement uses TRBV19 and TRBJ1-4; perhaps TRBD1 as D (6 bases). The CDR3 length is 15 residues. CDR1 is LNHDA and CDR2 is SQIVND in the germline V gene (reference sequence). The ends were cut back, 2 bases at V and 6 bases at J, with 13 bases in the middle. CDR3 coding DNA: TGTGCCAGTAGTATATCAGGGGTGGCTGATGAAAAACTGTTTTTT. It translates to CASSISGVADEKLFF.

This rearrangement joins TRBV6-6 to TRBJ1-5; TRBD1 matches at 8 bases. Germline V gene sequence: CDR1 MNHNY, CDR2 SVGAGI (reference sequence). This CDR3 has 15 residues. Trimming removed 6 bases from V and 6 bases from J; junction bases left unmatched: 10. CDR3 nucleotide sequence: TGTGCCAGCAGAAAAGGACAGGGAGGAGGTCAGCCCCAGCATTTT. Translation gives CASRKGQGGGQPQHF.

The chain links TRBV4-2 to TRBJ1-2; a weak D match, TRBD1 (5 bases). Trimming cost V 2 bases and J 5 bases, with 15 bases left between them. The germline CDR1 and CDR2 sequences are LGHNA and YNFKEQ. The CDR3 consists of 15 residues. The CDR3 protein is CASSQLDGGKYGYTF. CDR3 DNA: TGTGCCAGCAGCCAACTGGACGGGGGGAAATATGGCTACACCTTC.